This is a list of T cell receptor beta chains from one sample in a study of OX40 agonist ivuxolimab in advanced cancers. Clones were sequenced by immunoSEQ multiplex PCR, and TCRdb holds only the in-frame ones, with some missing. The sample has under 75,000 clones, about 90% seen once. Sequencing used CD4+ or CD8+ T cells sorted from blood, obtained in a trial of the OX40 agonist ivuxolimab. The source of these receptors is an adult with an advanced solid tumor such as melanoma, head and neck, liver or kidney cancer. Each CDR3 is given with its conserved first and last residue. The order of the fields is V gene, clone size, D gene, J gene, CDR3 protein, CDR3 DNA. The D gene is left open where the match is weak. Some rows have no size entry. The others give once, few or many, or a class for an expanded clone.

V gene: TRBV5-1
clone size: NA
D gene: NA
J gene: TRBJ2-1
CDR3 protein: CASSLGVEQFF
CDR3 DNA: TGCGCCAGCAGCTTAGGGGTGGAGCAGTTCTTC

V gene: TRBV6-5
clone size: NA
D gene: TRBD1
J gene: TRBJ1-2
CDR3 protein: CASAYRGGYGYTF
CDR3 DNA: TGTGCCAGCGCTTACAGGGGAGGCTATGGCTACACCTTC

V gene: TRBV5-1
clone size: NA
D gene: NA
J gene: TRBJ2-7
CDR3 protein: CASSLDWSYEQYF
CDR3 DNA: TGCGCCAGCAGCTTGGATTGGAGCTACGAGCAGTACTTC

V gene: TRBV29-1
clone size: NA
D gene: NA
J gene: TRBJ1-2
CDR3 protein: CSVVAGQTSNYGYTF
CDR3 DNA: TGCAGCGTTGTAGCCGGGCAAACTTCTAACTATGGCTACACCTTC

V gene: TRBV7-6
clone size: NA
D gene: NA
J gene: TRBJ2-5
CDR3 protein: CASSLLVLDGPWAETQYF
CDR3 DNA: TGTGCCAGCAGCTTATTGGTTCTGGACGGACCCTGGGCAGAGACCCAGTACTTC

V gene: TRBV4-1
clone size: NA
D gene: NA
J gene: TRBJ2-2
CDR3 protein: CARSGLANTGELFF
CDR3 DNA: TGCGCCAGGAGTGGGTTGGCGAACACCGGGGAGCTGTTTTTT

V gene: TRBV11-1
clone size: NA
D gene: TRBD1
J gene: TRBJ2-7
CDR3 protein: CASSLVQGWTGAVYEQYF
CDR3 DNA: TGTGCCAGCAGCTTAGTACAAGGCTGGACAGGGGCCGTTTACGAGCAGTACTTC

V gene: TRBV4-1
clone size: NA
D gene: TRBD2
J gene: TRBJ2-7
CDR3 protein: CASSQDSGESSYEQYF
CDR3 DNA: TGCGCCAGCAGCCAAGATAGCGGGGAGAGCTCCTACGAGCAGTACTTC

V gene: TRBV27
clone size: NA
D gene: TRBD1
J gene: TRBJ2-3
CDR3 protein: CASSFWGQGLTDTQYF
CDR3 DNA: TGTGCCAGCAGTTTTTGGGGACAGGGTTTAACAGATACGCAGTATTTT

V gene: TRBV9
clone size: NA
D gene: TRBD2
J gene: TRBJ2-3
CDR3 protein: CASSSDPQGSLAGGPTDTQYF
CDR3 DNA: TGTGCCAGCAGCTCAGACCCGCAGGGTTCACTAGCGGGGGGCCCCACAGATACGCAGTATTTT

V gene: TRBV5-1
clone size: NA
D gene: NA
J gene: TRBJ1-1
CDR3 protein: CASSLVEGGGTEAFF
CDR3 DNA: TGCGCCAGCAGCTTGGTGGAGGGAGGGGGCACTGAAGCTTTCTTT

V gene: TRBV9
clone size: few
D gene: NA
J gene: TRBJ1-1
CDR3 protein: CASSVAESGTEAFF
CDR3 DNA: TGTGCCAGCAGCGTAGCTGAGTCTGGCACTGAAGCTTTCTTT

V gene: TRBV30
clone size: NA
D gene: TRBD1
J gene: TRBJ1-1
CDR3 protein: CAWTTGAHTEAFF
CDR3 DNA: TGTGCCTGGACTACAGGGGCCCACACTGAAGCTTTCTTT

V gene: TRBV7-9
clone size: once
D gene: TRBD1
J gene: TRBJ2-7
CDR3 protein: CASSDPGQGAGNEQYF
CDR3 DNA: TGTGCCAGCAGCGATCCGGGACAGGGGGCAGGGAACGAGCAGTACTTC

V gene: TRBV9
clone size: NA
D gene: TRBD2
J gene: TRBJ2-7
CDR3 protein: CASSVGLAGPLFEQYF
CDR3 DNA: TGTGCCAGCAGCGTAGGGCTAGCGGGCCCTCTCTTCGAGCAGTACTTC

V gene: TRBV29-1
clone size: NA
D gene: NA
J gene: TRBJ2-1
CDR3 protein: CSVEPLSSYNEQFF
CDR3 DNA: TGCAGCGTTGAGCCACTCAGCTCCTACAATGAGCAGTTCTTC

V gene: TRBV2
clone size: NA
D gene: NA
J gene: TRBJ2-7
CDR3 protein: CASSEDASYEQYF
CDR3 DNA: TGTGCCAGCAGTGAAGACGCCTCCTACGAGCAGTACTTC

V gene: TRBV27
clone size: once
D gene: TRBD2
J gene: TRBJ2-1
CDR3 protein: CASSVAGGPGNEQFF
CDR3 DNA: TGTGCCAGCAGCGTAGCGGGGGGGCCGGGGAATGAGCAGTTCTTC

V gene: TRBV7-6
clone size: NA
D gene: NA
J gene: TRBJ1-2
CDR3 protein: CASSLGINYGYTF
CDR3 DNA: TGTGCCAGCAGCTTAGGGATTAACTATGGCTACACCTTC

V gene: TRBV7-9
clone size: NA
D gene: NA
J gene: TRBJ2-2
CDR3 protein: CASTLLGNTGELFF
CDR3 DNA: TGTGCCAGCACCCTACTCGGGAACACCGGGGAGCTGTTTTTT

V gene: TRBV7-9
clone size: few
D gene: NA
J gene: TRBJ1-1
CDR3 protein: CASSFPTEAFF
CDR3 DNA: TGTGCCAGCAGCTTTCCCACTGAAGCTTTCTTT

V gene: TRBV27
clone size: NA
D gene: TRBD1
J gene: TRBJ2-5
CDR3 protein: CAIKTPGQHQETQYF
CDR3 DNA: TGTGCCATAAAGACCCCGGGACAGCACCAAGAGACCCAGTACTTC

V gene: TRBV7-9
clone size: NA
D gene: TRBD1
J gene: TRBJ2-3
CDR3 protein: CASSAWDSYTQYF
CDR3 DNA: TGTGCCAGCAGCGCTTGGGACAGTTATACGCAGTATTTT

V gene: TRBV4-3
clone size: NA
D gene: TRBD1
J gene: TRBJ2-2
CDR3 protein: CASSHNRGTGELFF
CDR3 DNA: TGCGCCAGCAGCCATAACAGGGGAACCGGGGAGCTGTTTTTT

V gene: TRBV29-1
clone size: NA
D gene: TRBD1
J gene: TRBJ2-6
CDR3 protein: CSVVPGQGDSYGANVLTF
CDR3 DNA: TGCAGCGTGGTCCCGGGACAGGGAGATTCGTATGGGGCCAACGTCCTGACTTTC

V gene: TRBV5-6
clone size: NA
D gene: NA
J gene: TRBJ2-7
CDR3 protein: CASSLGQGSYEQYF
CDR3 DNA: TGTGCCAGCAGCTTGGGGCAGGGCTCCTACGAGCAGTACTTC

V gene: TRBV2
clone size: NA
D gene: TRBD1
J gene: TRBJ2-5
CDR3 protein: CASSGGQGQVETQYF
CDR3 DNA: TGTGCCAGCAGTGGCGGACAGGGGCAGGTAGAGACCCAGTACTTC

V gene: TRBV27
clone size: NA
D gene: TRBD2
J gene: TRBJ2-1
CDR3 protein: CASSPRGRGANEQFF
CDR3 DNA: TGTGCCAGCAGTCCCCGGGGGCGGGGGGCTAATGAGCAGTTCTTC

V gene: TRBV9
clone size: NA
D gene: NA
J gene: TRBJ1-2
CDR3 protein: CASSVTYKGNYGYTF
CDR3 DNA: TGTGCCAGCAGCGTAACCTACAAGGGGAACTATGGCTACACCTTC

V gene: TRBV9
clone size: once
D gene: NA
J gene: TRBJ2-3
CDR3 protein: CASSVTPQGGQDTQYF
CDR3 DNA: TGTGCCAGCAGCGTAACCCCTCAGGGGGGGCAAGATACGCAGTATTTT

V gene: TRBV30
clone size: NA
D gene: NA
J gene: TRBJ1-1
CDR3 protein: CAWPLQGMGTEAFF
CDR3 DNA: TGTGCCTGGCCCCTCCAGGGTATGGGCACTGAAGCTTTCTTT

V gene: TRBV5-8
clone size: NA
D gene: NA
J gene: TRBJ1-2
CDR3 protein: CASSPREPLWGYTF
CDR3 DNA: TGTGCCAGCAGCCCCCGGGAACCTCTTTGGGGCTACACCTTC

V gene: TRBV12-2
clone size: NA
D gene: NA
J gene: TRBJ1-5
CDR3 protein: CASRYPRGGDLGQPQHF
CDR3 DNA: TGTGCAAGTCGTTACCCTCGGGGAGGGGATTTGGGACAGCCCCAGCATTTT

V gene: TRBV6-1
clone size: NA
D gene: NA
J gene: TRBJ2-2
CDR3 protein: CASSLTDTGELFF
CDR3 DNA: TGTGCCAGCAGCCTTACCGACACCGGGGAGCTGTTTTTT

V gene: TRBV7-9
clone size: NA
D gene: TRBD1
J gene: TRBJ2-7
CDR3 protein: CASSPPDRGSYEQYF
CDR3 DNA: TGTGCCAGCAGCCCACCGGACAGGGGATCCTACGAGCAGTACTTC

V gene: TRBV2
clone size: NA
D gene: TRBD1
J gene: TRBJ1-3
CDR3 protein: CASSEWTGKGDTIYF
CDR3 DNA: TGTGCCAGCAGTGAGTGGACAGGGAAGGGGGACACCATATATTTT

V gene: TRBV6-5
clone size: NA
D gene: TRBD1
J gene: TRBJ1-1
CDR3 protein: CASSYSGRGITEAFF
CDR3 DNA: TGTGCCAGCAGTTACTCGGGCAGGGGGATCACTGAAGCTTTCTTT

V gene: TRBV2
clone size: NA
D gene: NA
J gene: TRBJ1-4
CDR3 protein: CASKTGATNEKLFF
CDR3 DNA: TGTGCCAGCAAGACGGGGGCAACTAATGAAAAACTGTTTTTT

V gene: TRBV9
clone size: NA
D gene: TRBD1
J gene: TRBJ2-7
CDR3 protein: CASSAGQATYEQYF
CDR3 DNA: TGTGCCAGCAGCGCGGGACAGGCCACCTACGAGCAGTACTTC

V gene: TRBV13
clone size: once
D gene: TRBD1
J gene: TRBJ2-3
CDR3 protein: CASSNRGRGISDTQYF
CDR3 DNA: TGTGCCAGCAGCAATAGGGGGCGAGGTATTTCAGATACGCAGTATTTT

V gene: TRBV5-4
clone size: NA
D gene: TRBD1
J gene: TRBJ2-7
CDR3 protein: CASSQRDRVYEQYF
CDR3 DNA: TGTGCCAGCAGCCAACGGGACAGGGTATACGAGCAGTACTTC

V gene: TRBV27
clone size: NA
D gene: NA
J gene: TRBJ2-3
CDR3 protein: CASRLRGATDTQYF
CDR3 DNA: TGTGCCAGCAGACTGCGCGGGGCCACAGATACGCAGTATTTT

V gene: TRBV4-1
clone size: NA
D gene: TRBD2
J gene: TRBJ2-3
CDR3 protein: CASSQVTGLGTDTQYF
CDR3 DNA: TGCGCCAGCAGCCAAGTAACGGGACTAGGCACAGATACGCAGTATTTT

V gene: TRBV30
clone size: few
D gene: NA
J gene: TRBJ2-5
CDR3 protein: CAWNAVGWETQYF
CDR3 DNA: TGTGCCTGGAATGCCGTGGGGTGGGAGACCCAGTACTTC

V gene: TRBV19
clone size: NA
D gene: NA
J gene: TRBJ2-7
CDR3 protein: CASSIAGSSYEQYF
CDR3 DNA: TGTGCCAGTAGTATCGCGGGGAGCTCCTACGAGCAGTACTTC

V gene: TRBV29-1
clone size: NA
D gene: NA
J gene: TRBJ2-1
CDR3 protein: CSVASGDSGEQFF
CDR3 DNA: TGCAGCGTTGCGTCTGGGGATTCCGGTGAGCAGTTCTTC

V gene: TRBV10-3
clone size: NA
D gene: TRBD1
J gene: TRBJ2-7
CDR3 protein: CAISGLPGTVDYEQYF
CDR3 DNA: TGTGCCATCAGTGGGCTTCCCGGGACAGTAGACTACGAGCAGTACTTC

V gene: TRBV7-2
clone size: NA
D gene: NA
J gene: TRBJ2-1
CDR3 protein: CASSFGKKGFGNEQFF
CDR3 DNA: TGTGCCAGCAGCTTTGGGAAAAAGGGCTTCGGCAATGAGCAGTTCTTC

V gene: TRBV12-5
clone size: NA
D gene: NA
J gene: TRBJ1-1
CDR3 protein: CASGSRLNWRTMIDNTEAFF
CDR3 DNA: TGTGCTAGTGGTTCCCGTTTAAATTGGCGTACCATGATAGACAACACTGAAGCTTTCTTT

V gene: TRBV2
clone size: NA
D gene: NA
J gene: TRBJ2-5
CDR3 protein: CASSSGVLETQYF
CDR3 DNA: TGTGCCAGCAGTTCAGGGGTGCTAGAGACCCAGTACTTC

V gene: TRBV9
clone size: NA
D gene: TRBD1
J gene: TRBJ2-7
CDR3 protein: CASSVGTGVYEQYF
CDR3 DNA: TGTGCCAGCAGCGTAGGGACAGGGGTCTACGAGCAGTACTTC

V gene: TRBV5-1
clone size: NA
D gene: TRBD1
J gene: TRBJ1-3
CDR3 protein: CASSTYLTGAGNTIYF
CDR3 DNA: TGCGCCAGCAGCACCTACCTGACAGGGGCGGGAAACACCATATATTTT

V gene: TRBV7-2
clone size: NA
D gene: NA
J gene: TRBJ2-7
CDR3 protein: CASSPYTGRDYEQYF
CDR3 DNA: TGTGCCAGCAGCCCGTATACAGGGAGGGACTACGAGCAGTACTTC

V gene: TRBV19
clone size: NA
D gene: TRBD1
J gene: TRBJ1-6
CDR3 protein: CASREAGGPNSPLHF
CDR3 DNA: TGTGCCAGTAGAGAAGCAGGGGGCCCTAATTCACCCCTCCACTTT

V gene: TRBV10-1
clone size: NA
D gene: NA
J gene: TRBJ2-3
CDR3 protein: CASSESSGESPDTQYF
CDR3 DNA: TGCGCCAGCAGTGAGTCATCGGGGGAGTCCCCAGATACGCAGTATTTT

V gene: TRBV5-6
clone size: NA
D gene: TRBD1
J gene: TRBJ2-3
CDR3 protein: CASSPRDRDTDTQYF
CDR3 DNA: TGTGCCAGCAGCCCCCGGGACAGGGATACAGATACGCAGTATTTT

V gene: TRBV5-1
clone size: NA
D gene: TRBD1
J gene: TRBJ2-7
CDR3 protein: CASSGDRGYEQYF
CDR3 DNA: TGCGCCAGCAGCGGAGACAGGGGCTACGAGCAGTACTTC

V gene: TRBV5-6
clone size: NA
D gene: NA
J gene: TRBJ1-2
CDR3 protein: CASSYVGGSNGYTF
CDR3 DNA: TGTGCCAGCAGCTATGTTGGGGGTAGCAATGGCTACACCTTC

V gene: TRBV6-5
clone size: once
D gene: NA
J gene: TRBJ1-1
CDR3 protein: CASSYSMEEGTEAFF
CDR3 DNA: TGTGCCAGCAGTTACTCGATGGAAGAGGGCACTGAAGCTTTCTTT

V gene: TRBV5-1
clone size: NA
D gene: NA
J gene: TRBJ1-6
CDR3 protein: CASSLAQGPSSPLHF
CDR3 DNA: TGCGCCAGCAGCTTGGCACAGGGTCCAAGTTCACCCCTCCACTTT